Each of the 9 T cell receptor beta chains below was sequenced from the same sample in a study of T cell clones after liver transplantation. This table comes from immunoSEQ multiplex PCR, and its TCRdb copy is limited to in-frame clones, with some not included. The table has 93,000 or so clones, around 80% seen once. The material sequenced was CD4+ T cells from blood, taken around 44 months after liver transplant. The receptors here all came from a human patient who received a liver transplant. Some T cells here may be from the graft donor.

The chain links TRBV27 to TRBJ1-6; TRBD1 might be the D (6 bases). Trimming took 3 bases from V and 9 from J, leaving 18 bases between them. The germline V gene has CDR1 MNHEY and CDR2 SMNVEV (reference sequence). The CDR3 runs to 16 residues. The CDR3 region is CASSFSYGGPGSPLHF. For the CDR3, the DNA is TGTGCCAGCAGTTTCTCCTACGGGGGCCCGGGTTCACCCCTCCACTTT.

This clone was counted once. This sequence joins TRBV11-2 and TRBJ2-5; 7 bases line up with TRBD1. The V gene's germline CDR1 is SGHAT and CDR2 FQNNGV. CDR3 length: 13 residues. The junction had 6 bases not matched to a gene; V was cut back by 5 bases and J by 6 bases. The CDR3 loop is CASSPDRTKTQYF. The CDR3 nucleotides are TGTGCCAGCAGCCCGGACAGGACGAAGACCCAGTACTTC.

The J gene is TRBJ2-2, the V gene TRBV11-1; D is undetermined. Germline V gene sequence: CDR1 SGHAT, CDR2 FQDESV (reference sequence). Trimming left V 5 bases short and J 0 bases short, with 7 bases between. This CDR3 spans 14 amino acids. The CDR3 sequence: CASSIGPNTGELFF. CDR3 sequence (DNA): TGTGCCAGCAGCATCGGACCGAACACCGGGGAGCTGTTTTTT.

The chain couples TRBV19 to TRBJ2-1, with 11 nucleotides matching TRBD2. Per the germline V gene, CDR1 is LNHDA and CDR2 is SQIVND (reference sequence). V was clipped by 7 bases and J by 6 bases; unmatched bases: 14. The CDR3 extends over 17 amino acids. The CDR3 DNA follows: TGTGCCAGTACCCCAGGGACTAGCGGCCCCCAAAGCAATGAGCAGTTCTTC. Amino acids: CASTPGTSGPQSNEQFF.

This chain joins TRBV13 and TRBJ2-7; D is possibly TRBD2 (5 bases). Per the germline V gene, CDR1 is PRHDT and CDR2 is FYEKMQ (reference sequence). The CDR3 extends over 14 amino acids. The ends were cut back, 1 base at V and 2 bases at J, with 9 bases in the middle. The CDR3 spells CASSLVPGTYEQYF. The CDR3 DNA reads as TGTGCCAGCAGCTTAGTGCCGGGAACCTACGAGCAGTACTTC.

The V gene is TRBV11-2, the J gene TRBJ1-2; D not resolved. The germline V and J ends were trimmed by 6 bases and 5 bases, with 13 bases remaining between them. Germline V gene data show CDR1 as SGHAT and CDR2 as FQNNGV. The CDR3 consists of 13 residues. The CDR3 is CASSPDRAYGYTF. CDR3 nucleotides: TGTGCCAGCAGTCCTGACCGAGCTTATGGCTACACCTTC.

This rearrangement joins TRBV2 to TRBJ1-4; TRBD1 might be the D (6 bases). The CDR3 is made up of 15 amino acids. Trimming stripped 2 bases from V and 5 bases from J, with 12 bases between. CDR1 is SNHLY, CDR2 FYNNEI, per germline. The CDR3 is CASSETTGWNEKLFF. Written as DNA, the CDR3 is TGTGCCAGCAGTGAAACTACAGGGTGGAATGAAAAACTGTTTTTT.

The chain combines TRBV7-2 with TRBJ2-5; D is tentatively TRBD1 or TRBD2 (6 bases each). V was clipped by 5 bases and J by 2 bases, with 18 bases between them. Germline V gene data show CDR1 as SGHTA and CDR2 as FQGNSA. The length of the CDR3 is 16 residues. CDR3 loop: CASSRRGAGTQETQYF. The CDR3 DNA reads as TGTGCCAGCAGCCGAAGGGGGGCAGGAACACAAGAGACCCAGTACTTC.

The chain is built from TRBV7-2 and TRBJ2-1; the match to TRBD2 covers 9 bases. This CDR3 has 15 residues. The junction had 0 bases not matched to a gene; V was cut back by 3 bases and J by 0 bases. Germline V gene lookup returns CDR1 SGHTA and CDR2 FQGNSA. The CDR3, as DNA: TGTGCCAGCAGCTTTAGCGGGGGCTCCTACAATGAGCAGTTCTTC. It is translated as CASSFSGGSYNEQFF.